Each of the 25 T cell receptor beta chains below was sequenced from the same sample in a study of T cell changes during pregnancy in multiple sclerosis. Assay: immunoSEQ multiplex PCR; the TCRdb copy retains only in-frame clones and omits some. The table records 70,000 to 95,000 clones, almost 95% of them present only once. The sequenced sample was peripheral blood, obtained in the third trimester of pregnancy. These receptors all stem from a female donor with multiple sclerosis, enrolled in a pregnancy study.

V is TRBV5-4 and J is TRBJ1-2; D might be TRBD1 (6 bases). The CDR3 has 13 amino acids. Germline CDR1 is SGHNT and CDR2 is YYREEE (reference sequence). The V gene lost 0 bases and the J gene lost 8 bases, with 11 bases spanning the gap. Here the CDR3 reads CASSLVWGRGYTF. The CDR3 DNA is TGTGCCAGCAGCTTGGTATGGGGGCGAGGCTACACCTTC.

This clone was picked up one time. The chain uses TRBV7-9 and TRBJ2-7, with D possibly being TRBD1 (5 bases). The CDR3 sequence is 16 residues long. CDR1 SEHNR and CDR2 FQNEAQ come from the germline V gene (reference sequence). V was pared by 4 bases and J by 2 bases, with 18 bases between. The CDR3 region has the DNA TGTGCCAGCAGCTCCGGCTCTCGGTGGACACCCTACGAGCAGTACTTC. Amino acid sequence: CASSSGSRWTPYEQYF.

Only one count was recorded for this clone. The V gene is TRBV5-1, the J gene TRBJ2-5, with 9 bases matching TRBD2. Trimming at V came to 0 bases and at J to 5 bases, leaving 5 bases not matched to a gene. CDR1 SGHRS and CDR2 YFSETQ come from the germline V gene. The CDR3 runs to 15 residues. The CDR3 region is CASSLVAGVGETQYF. CDR3 coding DNA: TGCGCCAGCAGCTTGGTAGCGGGAGTAGGGGAGACCCAGTACTTC.

The J gene is TRBJ1-1, the V gene TRBV28; unclear D gene. The CDR3 contains 11 residues. Between the trimmed V and J ends, which lost 7 bases and 8 bases, there was a span of 11 bases. From germline, CDR1 is MDHEN and CDR2 SYDVKM. CDR3 sequence reads: CASILSSEAFF. The CDR3 coding sequence is TGTGCCAGCATCCTATCGTCAGAAGCTTTCTTT.

Points on this clone: Other DNA sequences within the sample encode an identical CDR3. The chain couples TRBV19 to TRBJ1-1; tentatively, D is TRBD1 (5 bases). The CDR3 consists of 15 residues. The germline V gene encodes CDR1 LNHDA and CDR2 SQIVND (reference sequence). Trimming stripped 1 base from V and 4 bases from J, with 13 bases between. The CDR3 coding sequence is TGTGCCAGTAGTATAGGGGCGGGGGGAGCCACTGAAGCTTTCTTT. This translates into CASSIGAGGATEAFF.

The chain links TRBV15 to TRBJ2-5, with D maybe TRBD2 (6 bases). The CDR3 has 15 residues. Trimming shortened V by 8 bases and J by 1 base, and 17 bases separated the two germline ends. The germline CDR1 and CDR2 sequences are LNHNV and YYDKDF (reference sequence). CDR3 coding DNA: TGTGCCACCGGGTTTTCCACGGGAGTCCAAGAGACCCAGTACTTC. Amino acids: CATGFSTGVQETQYF.

V is TRBV7-9 and J is TRBJ2-1; 7 nucleotides align to TRBD2. The ends lost 4 bases at V and 6 bases at J; junction bases unmatched: 15. Germline V CDR1 and CDR2: SEHNR, FQNEAQ (reference sequence). CDR3 length equals 17 residues. The CDR3 DNA follows: TGTGCCAGCAGCTCCCCTCGGGCGGGAGAATTGAGCAATGAGCAGTTCTTC. Translating gives CASSSPRAGELSNEQFF.

The V gene is TRBV18, the J gene TRBJ2-2; no definite D call. The CDR3 consists of 12 residues. V lost 3 bases and J lost 10, with 9 bases in between. From germline, CDR1 is KGHSH and CDR2 LQKENI. CDR3 loop: CASSPAGVELFF. CDR3 DNA: TGTGCCAGCTCACCGGCAGGCGTGGAGCTGTTTTTT.

The chain uses TRBV19 and TRBJ2-7; the D gene is possibly TRBD2 (5 bases). Germline-derived CDR1 and CDR2 are LNHDA and SQIVND (reference sequence). This CDR3 comprises 13 residues. The V end lost 4 bases, the J end lost 2 bases, and 9 bases lay between the germline ends. CDR3 sequence reads: CASSKDFTYEQYF. In DNA form, the CDR3 reads TGTGCCAGTAGTAAGGACTTTACCTACGAGCAGTACTTC.

This chain joins TRBV6-5 and TRBJ1-1, with 9 bases lining up with TRBD1. CDR1 is MNHEY and CDR2 is SVGAGI in the germline V gene. CDR3 length: 14 amino acids. V trimming: 6 bases; J trimming: 7 bases; junction bases outside the gene matches: 9. In nucleotides, the CDR3 is TGTGCCAGCAGCCGACAGGGGGGGGCGAGTGAAGCTTTCTTT. Amino acids: CASSRQGGASEAFF.

The J gene is TRBJ2-7, the V gene TRBV5-4; TRBD2 aligns across 8 bases. Germline V gene lookup returns CDR1 SGHNT and CDR2 YYREEE (reference sequence). V shed 0 bases, J shed 4 bases, and the junction held 6 bases outside the gene matches. CDR3 length: 15 amino acids. The CDR3: CASSLASGGGYEQYF. DNA of the CDR3: TGTGCCAGCAGCTTGGCCTCGGGAGGGGGATACGAGCAGTACTTC.

The genes are TRBV29-1 and TRBJ2-1, with a possible D match to TRBD2 (5 bases). With 4 bases removed from V and 0 bases from J, the gap between germline ends came to 16 bases. The CDR3 is made up of 16 amino acids. The germline CDR1 and CDR2 sequences are SQVTM and ANQGSEA. This CDR3 is CSVVGIRGFSYNEQFF. CDR3 in DNA: TGCAGCGTTGTTGGTATTCGGGGTTTCTCCTACAATGAGCAGTTCTTC.

The gene calls are TRBV2 and TRBJ2-7, with D hard to call. Germline CDR1 SNHLY, CDR2 FYNNEI. Between the trimmed V and J ends, which lost 6 bases and 2 bases, there was a span of 8 bases. The CDR3 length is 12 residues. CDR3 sequence (DNA): TGTGCCAGCAGGGCCTTTACCTACGAGCAGTACTTC. It yields the protein CASRAFTYEQYF. Drawing the rest from reference TRBV2 and TRBJ2-7, the complete variable domain is EPEVTQTPSHQVTQMGQEVILRCVPISNHLYFYWYRQILGQKVEFLVSFYNNEISEKSEIFDDQFSVERPDGSNFTLKIRSTKLEDSAMYFCASRAFTYEQYFGPGTRLTVT.

The chain is built from TRBV7-8 and TRBJ2-2, with TRBD2 matching over 13 bases. This CDR3 region has 17 residues. Germline V CDR1 and CDR2: SGHVS, FQNEAQ. J gave up 1 base and V 5 bases, and 4 bases lay outside the gene matches. The CDR3 region has the DNA TGTGCCAGCAGCAGGGGGACTAGCGGGATGAACACCGGGGAGCTGTTTTTT. The encoded protein is CASSRGTSGMNTGELFF.

The chain employs TRBV6-6 and TRBJ2-5; the match to TRBD2 covers 9 bases. CDR1 and CDR2 (germline): MNHNY, SVGAGI (reference sequence). This CDR3 has 12 residues. The junction had 3 bases not matched to a gene; V was cut back by 8 bases and J by 5 bases. CDR3 sequence reads: CASGSGGETQYF. In nucleotides, the CDR3 is TGTGCCAGCGGGAGCGGGGGGGAGACCCAGTACTTC.

This clone was counted only a few times. The rearrangement links TRBV7-8 to TRBJ2-2, with unresolved D. Germline V gene lookup returns CDR1 SGHVS and CDR2 FQNEAQ. Trimming pared 2 bases from V and 5 bases from J, leaving 9 bases between. The CDR3 runs 14 residues. CDR3 sequence: CASSLNPSTGELFF. CDR3 nucleotides: TGTGCCAGCAGCTTAAACCCGAGTACCGGGGAGCTGTTTTTT.

This chain uses TRBV5-1 with TRBJ2-5; TRBD2 matches at 10 bases. The CDR3 has 16 residues. CDR1 is SGHRS, CDR2 YFSETQ, per germline. Germline trimming cut 7 bases from V and 6 bases from J; bases unmatched to any gene: 15. The DNA of the CDR3 is TGCGCCAGCTTCCAGCGGGAGGGCCGGGGTCTAAAGACCCAGTACTTC. Protein: CASFQREGRGLKTQYF.

This chain links TRBV9 with TRBJ2-7; weak D call: TRBD2 (5 bases). Germline V gene sequence: CDR1 SGDLS, CDR2 YYNGEE. V lost 0 bases and J 3 bases, leaving 10 bases between the germline ends. There are 14 residues in the CDR3. CDR3: CASSVGGDGYEQYF. As DNA, the CDR3 is TGTGCCAGCAGCGTAGGGGGAGACGGCTACGAGCAGTACTTC.

This chain uses TRBV5-4 with TRBJ2-5; the D gene is possibly TRBD1 (5 bases). The CDR3 has 14 residues. In germline, CDR1 is SGHNT, CDR2 YYREEE (reference sequence). Trimming removed 7 bases at V and 3 bases at J, with 16 bases between. CDR3 DNA sequence: TGTGCCAGCTCACCGGGCCTAGGGGAAGAGACCCAGTACTTC. Translating it yields CASSPGLGEETQYF.

The genes are TRBV7-2 and TRBJ1-5, with D possibly matching TRBD1 (5 bases). CDR1 is SGHTA, CDR2 FQGNSA, per germline. The V end was cut by 2 bases, the J end by 4 bases, with 12 bases between. The CDR3 spans 15 residues. The CDR3 bases are TGTGCCAGCAGCTTATTACCAGGGCTGAATCAGCCCCAGCATTTT. This sequence encodes CASSLLPGLNQPQHF.

The genes are TRBV27 and TRBJ1-1; D uncertain. Trimming stripped 2 bases from V and 0 bases from J, with 13 bases between. Germline loops: CDR1 MNHEY, CDR2 SMNVEV (reference sequence). This CDR3 region has 16 residues. The CDR3 spells CASSLRSGVMNTEAFF. The CDR3 nucleotides read TGTGCCAGCAGTTTAAGGTCCGGGGTTATGAACACTGAAGCTTTCTTT.

The chain uses TRBV5-1 and TRBJ2-3, with D possibly TRBD1 on 6 matching bases. Deletions cut 1 base from V and 6 bases from J, with 21 bases between. The CDR3 spans 17 residues. Germline CDR1 SGHRS, CDR2 YFSETQ. The CDR3 sequence: CASSLTGRGALGDTQYF. CDR3 nucleotides: TGCGCCAGCAGCTTGACCGGCAGGGGCGCTTTGGGGGATACGCAGTATTTT.

The V call is TRBV29-1, the J call TRBJ2-1; D not resolved. The CDR3 extends over 14 amino acids. V was pared by 3 bases and J by 0 bases, with 9 bases between. CDR1 is SQVTM and CDR2 is ANQGSEA in the germline V gene. The CDR3 sequence is CSVDVVSSYNEQFF. The CDR3 coding sequence is TGCAGCGTTGACGTTGTGAGCTCCTACAATGAGCAGTTCTTC.

The rearrangement links TRBV11-2 to TRBJ1-3; possibly TRBD1 for D (5 bases). The CDR3 runs 14 residues. V was cut by 6 bases and J by 0 bases, with 9 bases left in between. Germline CDR1 reads SGHAT; CDR2 reads FQNNGV. In nucleotides, the CDR3 is TGTGCCAGCAGACAGGTGGGCTCTGGAAACACCATATATTTT. It codes for CASRQVGSGNTIYF. Combining the CDR3 with reference TRBV11-2 and TRBJ1-3 gives the whole variable domain EAGVAQSPRYKIIEKRQSVAFWCNPISGHATLYWYQQILGQGPKLLIQFQNNGVVDDSQLPKDRFSAERLKGVDSTLKIQPAKLEDSAVYLCASRQVGSGNTIYFGEGSWLTVV.

The chain has TRBV7-9 and TRBJ2-7; TRBD1 matches at 7 bases. CDR3 length equals 15 residues. V shed 5 bases, J shed 3 bases, and the junction held 10 bases outside the gene matches. Germline-derived CDR1 and CDR2 are SEHNR and FQNEAQ (reference sequence). This chain's CDR3 is CASSRETGWDYEQYF. The CDR3 DNA reads as TGTGCCAGCAGCCGTGAGACAGGGTGGGACTACGAGCAGTACTTC.